This T cell receptor beta chain was obtained from a study of preoperative IRX-2 immunotherapy in early breast cancer. Using immunoSEQ multiplex PCR, the repertoire was profiled, and TCRdb retains in-frame clones only, with some absent. The sample shows about 32,000 clones, under 85% of them seen only once. Specified treatment: preoperative locoregional IRX-2 cytokine immunotherapy. Samples came from a phase Ib trial of preoperative locoregional IRX-2 cytokine immunotherapy. Unmatched junction bases numbered 12, after V lost 6 bases and J lost 6 bases. The CDR3 extends over 16 amino acids. In germline, CDR1 is MNHGY, CDR2 SAAAGT.

The clonotype comes from a human donor with breast cancer. The chain uses TRBV6-8 and TRBJ2-2; 8 nucleotides line up with TRBD2. The sequenced sample was lymph node tissue, obtained from a patient treated with IRX-2 immunotherapy. CDR3 nucleotides: TGTGCCAGCAGCCCCTATGGGACTAGGGTTCCCGGGGAGCTGTTTTTT. Its translation is CASSPYGTRVPGELFF.